The next 14 T cell receptor beta chains were all read from a single sample in a study of T cell repertoires in cytomegalovirus infection. These receptors have no known antigen. TCRdb redid the calling of the reads with MiXCR, one entry per CDR3 protein. The sample holds a few hundred thousand distinct CDR3 sequences; approximately 40% are singletons and the top ten take 40% to 60%. The sample in question was cultured PBMCs, obtained from culture after CMV antigen stimulation. Receptors originate from a human donor in good health (CMV status not recorded). Some clones in this sample may be carry-over from other donors' samples.

V usage is TRBV2 and J usage is TRBJ2-1, with D perhaps TRBD2 (6 bases). This CDR3 is built from 15 residues. Between the trimmed V and J ends, which lost 7 bases and 5 bases, there was a span of 18 bases. Germline V lookup: CDR1 SNHLY, CDR2 FYNNEI. The CDR3 protein is CASTRSSGVHNEQFF. CDR3 DNA: TGTGCCAGCACCAGAAGCTCGGGGGTCCACAATGAGCAGTTCTTC.

The chain employs TRBV10-3 and TRBJ1-6; D gene uncertain. The germline CDR1 and CDR2 sequences are ENHRY and SYGVKD. This CDR3 comprises 13 residues. V lost 4 bases, J lost 8 bases, and 9 bases lay in between. The DNA for the CDR3 is TGTGCCATCAGTGCGGCAGATTATTCACCCCTCCACTTT. This sequence encodes CAISAADYSPLHF.

This clonotype was recorded a few times. The chain links TRBV3-1 to TRBJ1-4; D unresolved. Germline V gene sequence: CDR1 LGHDT, CDR2 YNNKEL (reference sequence). V was pared by 2 bases and J by 8 bases, with 12 bases between. The CDR3 spans 14 residues. In nucleotides, the CDR3 is TGTGCCAGCAGCCAACGGGGATTCGGAGAAAAACTGTTTTTT. Its translation is CASSQRGFGEKLFF.

The chain couples TRBV10-3 to TRBJ2-7; D remains ambiguous. V dropped 2 bases and J dropped 0 bases, with 8 bases sitting between them. This CDR3 comprises 14 residues. Germline V gene sequence: CDR1 ENHRY, CDR2 SYGVKD. For the CDR3, the DNA is TGTGCCATCAGTGAGAAGGAGAGCTCCTACGAGCAGTACTTC. It yields the protein CAISEKESSYEQYF.

The chain links TRBV12-3 or TRBV12-4 to TRBJ1-2; unclear D gene. V lost 7 bases to trimming and J lost 4 bases, with 13 bases between them. CDR3 length equals 13 residues. CDR3 DNA: TGTGCCAGCACCCTACTCGCGGGCTATGGCTACACCTTC. It yields the protein CASTLLAGYGYTF.

The sample holds a few counts of this clonotype. V and J are TRBV7-9 and TRBJ1-2; TRBD1 is a possible D gene (5 bases). The CDR3 totals 14 residues. CDR1 is SEHNR and CDR2 is FQNEAQ in the germline V gene (reference sequence). Trimming cost V 5 bases and J 4 bases, with 14 bases left between them. CDR3: CASSVGQGPYGYTF. The DNA of the CDR3 is TGTGCCAGCAGCGTAGGGCAGGGCCCCTATGGCTACACCTTC.

The V call is TRBV13, the J call TRBJ2-7; 8 bases are shared with TRBD1. CDR1 is PRHDT, CDR2 FYEKMQ, per germline (reference sequence). Trimming cost V 4 bases and J 7 bases; bases outside gene matches: 18. The CDR3 runs 17 residues. CDR3 loop: CASSSMLRTGTSEEQYF. CDR3 coding DNA: TGTGCCAGCAGCTCCATGCTAAGGACAGGGACTTCGGAGGAGCAGTACTTC.

V gene TRBV2 combines with J gene TRBJ1-2; D ambiguous. This CDR3 is built from 13 residues. The germline gives CDR1 SNHLY, CDR2 FYNNEI. Deletions cut 6 bases from V and 4 bases from J, with 12 bases between. The CDR3 coding sequence is TGTGCCAGCAGGTCAGACAAGACCTATGGCTACACCTTC. Protein: CASRSDKTYGYTF.

The table lists this clonotype with a few counts. This rearrangement joins TRBV7-8 to TRBJ2-7; the match to TRBD2 covers 9 bases. Germline CDR1 and CDR2: SGHVS and FQNEAQ. The CDR3 is 14 residues long. V lost 6 bases and J lost 2; bases outside the gene matches: 5. The CDR3 nucleotides are TGTGCCAGCAGGGGTAGCGGGAGACCCTACGAGCAGTACTTC. Protein sequence: CASRGSGRPYEQYF.

This rearrangement joins TRBV27 to TRBJ1-2; D perhaps matches TRBD1 (5 bases). The germline V gene has CDR1 MNHEY and CDR2 SMNVEV (reference sequence). V was trimmed by 6 bases and J by 4 bases, leaving 15 bases between them. CDR3 size: 14 residues. CDR3 sequence (DNA): TGTGCCAGCAGCCAGACAGAATGGGGCTATGGCTACACCTTC. Its translation: CASSQTEWGYGYTF.

This clonotype was seen many times. The chain is built from TRBV7-2 and TRBJ2-7; TRBD1 matches 9 bases. In germline, CDR1 is SGHTA, CDR2 FQGNSA. The CDR3 loop spans 14 amino acids. V lost 4 bases and J lost 3; bases outside the gene matches: 4. DNA of the CDR3: TGTGCCAGCAGCTCGGGACAGGGTTACTACGAGCAGTACTTC. Amino acid sequence: CASSSGQGYYEQYF.

The chain has TRBV6-1 and TRBJ2-5; 10 bases agree with TRBD2. The germline V gene encodes CDR1 MNHNS and CDR2 SASEGT. The junction had 6 bases not matched to a gene; V was cut back by 3 bases and J by 5 bases. This CDR3 is built from 15 residues. CDR3 sequence reads: CASSEISGRGETQYF. The CDR3 nucleotides read TGTGCCAGCAGTGAGATCAGCGGGAGGGGGGAGACCCAGTACTTC.

This clonotype was found a few times. The genes are TRBV7-2 and TRBJ2-7; tentatively, D is TRBD1 (5 bases). From germline, CDR1 is SGHTA and CDR2 FQGNSA. The CDR3 is 15 residues long. With 0 bases removed from V and 6 bases from J, the gap between germline ends came to 15 bases. The CDR3, as DNA: TGTGCCAGCAGCTTAGCTTCAGGTTGGGGCGCCGAGCAGTACTTC. Encoded protein: CASSLASGWGAEQYF.

This clonotype appeared a few times. The rearrangement joins TRBV7-6 to TRBJ2-3, with TRBD2 as a possible D gene (5 bases). Trimming removed 5 bases at V and 5 bases at J, with 20 bases between. Germline values: CDR1 SGHVS, CDR2 FNYEAQ. There are 16 residues in the CDR3. CDR3 residues: CASSRMRTLEEDTQYF. The CDR3, as DNA: TGTGCCAGCAGCCGCATGCGTACACTAGAAGAAGATACGCAGTATTTT.